This TCR beta chain was observed in a study of Ad26.COV2.S vaccination and SARS-CoV-2 variants. Study-wide context: Intramuscular Ad26.COV2.S doses were given once or twice, 56 days apart. Whole-study findings and limits: Participants in the vaccine arm had higher spike-specific TCR breadth; placebo recipients had lower.

The table came from immunoSEQ multiplex PCR; TCRdb's copy has only in-frame clones and leaves some out. This sample yields about 680,000 clones, of which 70% to 90% are seen a single time; about 1.5% belongs to the top ten. Treatment in this sample: 19 received Ad26.COV2.S at low or high dose, single or two shots; several received placebo; per-sample allocation not given. The investigators took samples on day 63 after the first vaccine or placebo injection. Its platform was an Ad26 vector, and its expressed antigen was Wuhan-strain SARS-CoV-2 spike. The CDR3 spans 16 residues. CDR1 and CDR2 from the germline V gene are SNHLY and FYNNEI. V was clipped by 8 bases and J by 5 bases; unmatched bases: 12. To note about this clone: Its antigen is still unknown.

This clonotype was sampled from a person between 18 and 65 years old who received the Ad26.COV2.S COVID-19 vaccine or a placebo. The J gene is TRBJ2-5, the V gene TRBV2; TRBD2 aligns across 12 bases. This specimen was peripheral blood, taken in a trial of Ad26.COV2.S vaccine versus placebo. The CDR3 DNA follows: TGTGCCAGCCAGGCGGGACTAGCGGGTTACAGGGAGACCCAGTACTTC. Its protein is CASQAGLAGYRETQYF.